This T cell receptor (beta chain) originates from a study of Graves' ophthalmopathy and Graves' hyperthyroidism. V was clipped by 10 bases and J by 5 bases; unmatched bases: 6. Germline V gene lookup returns CDR1 ENHRY and CDR2 SYGVKD. This CDR3 has 14 residues. CDR3 regions of TCR beta were amplified from RNA transcripts. Amplification began with first-round RT-PCR using HTBI primers, then second-round multiplex PCR was performed. TCRdb processed the multiplex PCR reads anew with MiXCR; each CDR3 protein has one entry. The table lists 500,000 to 600,000 distinct CDR3 sequences, roughly 40% of them singletons.

The clonotype was recovered from an adult man with Graves' hyperthyroidism. Sequencing was done on a sample of peripheral blood or thyroid tissue (not recorded which). This chain joins TRBV10-3 and TRBJ2-5; TRBD2 matches 14 bases. The CDR3 protein is CATRTSGGRETQYF. The CDR3, as DNA: TGTGCCACCCGGACTAGCGGGGGGAGGGAGACCCAGTACTTC.